Following are 30 T cell receptor beta chains from one sample sequenced in a study of T-cell reconstitution after alpha-beta-depleted transplantation in children (dated by TCRdb to between 2015 and 2016). To prepare the library, PCR was applied. Sequencing relied on an Illumina HiSeq 2500. To normalize quantification of the TCRbeta repertoire, the TCR libraries were built with molecular barcoding that relied on unique molecular identifiers. The public sequencing data were trimmed at Q25 with fastp and processed into clonotypes with MiXCR by TCRdb, which kept only in-frame beta chains. Entries that share a CDR3 protein sequence are merged under the most common genes and DNA. In this sample the table shows around 370,000 distinct CDR3 sequences, over 9% of which occur a single time. The top ten clonotypes cover 2% to 3% of the sample. The source was PBMCs from the stem cell graft donor, collected from the stem cell graft. These receptors all stem from a human donor who donated a stem cell graft to a child with acute lymphoblastic leukemia.

The chain is built from TRBV12-3 or TRBV12-4 and TRBJ1-4; 7 bases map to TRBD1. The CDR3 is 17 amino acids. V shed 3 bases, J shed 8 bases, and the junction held 15 bases outside the gene matches. In nucleotides, the CDR3 is TGTGCCAGCAGTTTGGAGGGGGACAGCCCGATTCGGGAAAAACTGTTTTTT. Translation gives CASSLEGDSPIREKLFF.

V usage is TRBV20-1 and J usage is TRBJ1-2; weak D call: TRBD1 (6 bases). V dropped 1 base and J dropped 0 bases, with 15 bases sitting between them. Germline V gene lookup returns CDR1 DFQATT and CDR2 SNEGSKA (reference sequence). This CDR3 has 16 residues. CDR3 nucleotides: TGCAGTGCTAGAGGGGGGGCCGAGGGATCTAACTATGGCTACACCTTC. This translates into CSARGGAEGSNYGYTF.

This chain joins TRBV2 and TRBJ2-2, with D tentatively TRBD2 (5 bases). V was cut by 8 bases and J by 4 bases, with 11 bases left in between. Germline V CDR1 and CDR2: SNHLY, FYNNEI. This CDR3 is 13 amino acids long. The CDR3 here is CASWPGFTGELFF. The CDR3 bases are TGTGCCAGCTGGCCGGGGTTCACCGGGGAGCTGTTTTTT.

This clonotype turned up a few times. This chain joins TRBV29-1 and TRBJ2-7; 8 positions agree with TRBD1. V trimming: 4 bases; J trimming: 7 bases; junction bases outside the gene matches: 6. The CDR3 consists of 12 residues. Germline V gives CDR1 SQVTM, CDR2 ANQGSEA. This chain's CDR3 is CSVGQGLREQYF. In nucleotides, the CDR3 is TGCAGCGTTGGACAGGGGTTGAGGGAGCAGTACTTC.

This clonotype was picked up many times. The chain has TRBV12-3 or TRBV12-4 and TRBJ2-5; D is ambiguous. V was trimmed by 6 bases and J by 6 bases, leaving 8 bases between them. There are 11 residues in the CDR3. CDR3 sequence: CASSPSKTQYF. DNA of the CDR3: TGTGCCAGCAGCCCCTCTAAGACCCAGTACTTC.

In its sample, this clonotype was seen a few times. The genes are TRBV18 and TRBJ2-1; 7 nucleotides agree with TRBD2. This CDR3 spans 18 amino acids. Germline V lookup: CDR1 KGHSH, CDR2 LQKENI. With V trimmed by 3 bases and J by 5 bases, 16 bases remained unmatched. In DNA form, the CDR3 reads TGTGCCAGCTCACCGGCGACTAGCCTAAATAAAAGGGACAATGAGCAGTTCTTC. Protein: CASSPATSLNKRDNEQFF.

The CDR3 region is CASSLAPSGRNYNEQFF. CDR3 bases: TGCGCCAGCAGCTTGGCGCCTAGCGGGAGAAACTACAATGAGCAGTTCTTC. The chain joins TRBV5-1 to TRBJ2-1; 10 nucleotides agree with TRBD2. There are 17 residues in the CDR3. The trim removed 0 bases at V and 3 bases at J, leaving 6 bases unmatched. Germline V gene sequence: CDR1 SGHRS, CDR2 YFSETQ.

The genes are TRBV3-1 and TRBJ2-7; D tentatively reads TRBD1 or TRBD2 (6 bases each). This CDR3 has 17 amino acids. Germline V gives CDR1 LGHDT, CDR2 YNNKEL (reference sequence). The ends were cut back, 0 bases at V and 2 bases at J, with 17 bases in the middle. CDR3 sequence: CASSQDRGETATYEQYF. The DNA for the CDR3 is TGTGCCAGCAGCCAAGATAGGGGGGAGACTGCCACCTACGAGCAGTACTTC.

The table lists this clonotype with a few counts. The chain combines TRBV7-3 with TRBJ2-3; 14 bases align to TRBD2. The CDR3 is made up of 19 amino acids. The trim removed 5 bases at V and 3 bases at J, leaving 13 bases unmatched. CDR1 and CDR2 (germline): SGHTA, FQGTGA. The CDR3 is CASSPPGGLAGVITDTQYF. The DNA of the CDR3 is TGTGCCAGCAGCCCACCGGGGGGACTAGCGGGGGTCATTACAGATACGCAGTATTTT.

This rearrangement joins TRBV6-1 to TRBJ2-7; D gene unclear. The CDR3 extends over 14 amino acids. Per the germline V gene, CDR1 is MNHNS and CDR2 is SASEGT. Between the trimmed V and J ends, which lost 6 bases and 0 bases, there was a span of 12 bases. The CDR3 DNA reads TGTGCCAGCAGCCGAGTAGGGAACTCCTACGAGCAGTACTTC. Translation gives CASSRVGNSYEQYF.

The chain recombines TRBV20-1 with TRBJ1-5; D gene ambiguous. Trimming shortened V by 2 bases and J by 0 bases, and 5 bases separated the two germline ends. Germline V gives CDR1 DFQATT, CDR2 SNEGSKA (reference sequence). The CDR3 is made up of 13 amino acids. In nucleotides, the CDR3 is TGCAGTGCTAGACACTATAGCAATCAGCCCCAGCATTTT. Its protein product is CSARHYSNQPQHF.

V and J are TRBV20-1 and TRBJ2-3; the D is unclear. From germline, CDR1 is DFQATT and CDR2 SNEGSKA (reference sequence). The CDR3 length is 16 residues. V dropped 3 bases and J dropped 2 bases, with 18 bases sitting between them. The CDR3 nucleotides read TGCAGTGCTAGGTGGAGCCTCTCGGGCGCCACAGATACGCAGTATTTT. Translated, it gives CSARWSLSGATDTQYF.

In its sample, this clonotype was seen a few times. The chain couples TRBV7-6 to TRBJ2-1, with 13 bases lining up with TRBD2. Germline CDR1 SGHVS, CDR2 FNYEAQ. Unmatched junction bases numbered 15, after V lost 5 bases and J lost 14 bases. The CDR3 is 16 amino acids. In DNA form, the CDR3 reads TGTGCCAGCAGCCCCGATCCGGGGACTAGCGGGATGGGGGAGTTCTTC. Amino acids: CASSPDPGTSGMGEFF.

This clonotype was found a few times. The chain is built from TRBV6-1 and TRBJ2-2, with TRBD1 matching over 8 bases. Looked up from germline, CDR1 is MNHNS and CDR2 is SASEGT. V lost 5 bases, J lost 3 bases, and 14 bases stayed unmatched. The CDR3 totals 18 residues. CDR3 bases: TGTGCCAGCAGTCAGGATGCAGGGGGCGGAGGGTACACCGGGGAGCTGTTTTTT. Protein sequence: CASSQDAGGGGYTGELFF.

In this sample, this clonotype turned up a few times. The genes are TRBV7-8 and TRBJ2-5; D gene ambiguous. Germline V CDR1 and CDR2: SGHVS, FQNEAQ. V was pared by 6 bases and J by 1 base, with 12 bases between. CDR3 length: 14 amino acids. CDR3 loop: CASRGGYPQETQYF. The CDR3 DNA reads TGTGCCAGCAGGGGCGGCTACCCCCAAGAGACCCAGTACTTC.

This clonotype was seen at least ten times. This chain links TRBV13 with TRBJ2-5; D possibly uses TRBD1 or TRBD2 (5 bases each). The CDR3 has 14 amino acids. Trimming took 5 bases from V and 6 from J, leaving 16 bases between them. In germline, CDR1 is PRHDT, CDR2 FYEKMQ (reference sequence). Here the CDR3 reads CASSPRDGEKTQYF. CDR3 DNA sequence: TGTGCCAGCAGCCCCCGGGACGGGGAGAAGACCCAGTACTTC.

This clonotype was found a few times. The chain carries TRBV24-1 and TRBJ2-3, with 9 bases that match TRBD2. The CDR3 covers 15 residues. Germline assignment: CDR1 KGHDR and CDR2 SFDVKD. Trimming cost V 3 bases and J 5 bases; bases outside gene matches: 5. The CDR3 DNA reads TGTGCCACCAGTGATCAGCGGGAGGTAATAGATACGCAGTATTTT. It codes for CATSDQREVIDTQYF.

This clonotype was found a few times. The V call is TRBV7-6, the J call TRBJ2-5; 7 bases match TRBD1. The germline V gene has CDR1 SGHVS and CDR2 FNYEAQ. Trimming cost V 5 bases and J 2 bases; bases outside gene matches: 8. This CDR3 comprises 15 residues. The CDR3 spells CASSRWTGDQETQYF. The CDR3 coding sequence is TGTGCCAGCAGCCGTTGGACAGGAGATCAAGAGACCCAGTACTTC.

This clonotype has more than one count but fewer than ten. The chain combines TRBV12-3 or TRBV12-4 with TRBJ2-7; 9 bases are a match to TRBD2. V lost 4 bases to trimming and J lost 4 bases; unmatched junction nucleotides: 8. This CDR3 has 15 amino acids. CDR3 coding DNA: TGTGCCAGCAGTTCCCCCGCCAGCGGGAGGTACGAGCAGTACTTC. Translating it yields CASSSPASGRYEQYF.

Only a few counts were recorded for this clonotype. This chain links TRBV7-3 with TRBJ2-2; D possibly corresponds to TRBD2 (7 bases). Germline V CDR1 and CDR2: SGHTA, FQGTGA. This CDR3 has 14 amino acids. V dropped 6 bases and J dropped 6 bases, with 14 bases sitting between them. The CDR3 loop reads CASRPGGGAGELFF. For the CDR3, the DNA is TGTGCCAGCAGGCCCGGAGGGGGGGCCGGGGAGCTGTTTTTT.

The gene calls are TRBV6-2 or TRBV6-3 and TRBJ2-2, with D perhaps TRBD1 (6 bases). This CDR3 comprises 16 residues. The germline V gene encodes CDR1 MNHEY and CDR2 SVGEGT. Deletions cut 0 bases from V and 3 bases from J, with 11 bases between. The CDR3 DNA reads as TGTGCCAGCAGTTACTCGAACAGGGCCGACACCGGGGAGCTGTTTTTT. As protein: CASSYSNRADTGELFF.

This clonotype was seen at least ten times. This chain uses TRBV27 with TRBJ2-2; 8 bases align to TRBD1. Germline CDR1 reads MNHEY; CDR2 reads SMNVEV (reference sequence). There are 14 residues in the CDR3. V trimming: 6 bases; J trimming: 1 base; junction bases outside the gene matches: 1. This CDR3 is CASSGQGNTGELFF. CDR3 sequence (DNA): TGTGCCAGCAGCGGACAGGGGAACACCGGGGAGCTGTTTTTT.

This sequence joins TRBV5-1 and TRBJ1-1; D is perhaps TRBD1 (6 bases). This CDR3 is built from 15 residues. Trimming took 4 bases from V and 4 from J, leaving 17 bases between them. CDR1 and CDR2 from the germline V gene are SGHRS and YFSETQ. CDR3: CASSGTRGVGTEAFF. DNA of the CDR3: TGCGCCAGCAGCGGGACTAGGGGGGTAGGCACTGAAGCTTTCTTT.

This clonotype was observed a few times. The chain carries TRBV7-8 and TRBJ2-1; 11 nucleotides match TRBD2. From germline, CDR1 is SGHVS and CDR2 FQNEAQ. The V gene end was trimmed by 6 bases and the J gene end by 0 bases; junction bases not matched to a gene: 7. The CDR3 loop spans 17 amino acids. The CDR3 sequence is CASRSSGTSGSYNEQFF. CDR3 in DNA: TGTGCCAGCAGATCATCCGGGACTAGCGGCTCCTACAATGAGCAGTTCTTC.

The V call is TRBV4-3, the J call TRBJ2-1; tentative D call: TRBD2 (6 bases). V gave up 0 bases and J gave up 10 bases, with 22 bases separating them. Germline loops: CDR1 LGHNA, CDR2 YSLEER. The CDR3 extends over 17 amino acids. The CDR3 nucleotides are TGCGCCAGCAGCCAAGATCGGGCGGGACCCCCTCAGGAAGAGCAGTTCTTC. Its translation: CASSQDRAGPPQEEQFF.

The sample holds one count of this clonotype. This may stem from a read error, because a much larger clone lies one nucleotide away. The chain is built from TRBV6-1 and TRBJ2-3; 8 bases fit TRBD1. The CDR3 loop spans 15 amino acids. CDR1 MNHNS and CDR2 SASEGT come from the germline V gene. Losses at the gene ends were 8 bases for V and 3 bases for J; bases not matched to a gene: 10. CDR3 nucleotides: TGTGCCAGCGGTAGCCCGACAGGGGTAACAGATACGCAGTATTTT. This encodes CASGSPTGVTDTQYF.

This clonotype was seen a few times. The genes are TRBV20-1 and TRBJ2-7; no clear D gene. Trimming took off 0 bases at V and 0 bases at J, with 12 bases between the two ends. The CDR3 loop spans 15 amino acids. From germline, CDR1 is DFQATT and CDR2 SNEGSKA (reference sequence). CDR3 region: CSAREIRKLSYEQYF. CDR3 coding DNA: TGCAGTGCTAGAGAGATCAGGAAACTCTCCTACGAGCAGTACTTC.

This clonotype occurred a few times. This rearrangement joins TRBV11-1 to TRBJ2-1, with 9 bases aligning to TRBD1. Trimming cost V 1 base and J 0 bases; bases outside gene matches: 13. CDR3 size: 20 residues. Germline values: CDR1 SGHAT, CDR2 FQDESV (reference sequence). The CDR3 loop reads CASSLGGQGYGRISYNEQFF. CDR3 nucleotides: TGTGCCAGCAGCTTAGGGGGACAGGGTTACGGGAGGATCTCCTACAATGAGCAGTTCTTC.

The V and J genes are TRBV20-1 and TRBJ2-7, with 12 bases matching TRBD2. The CDR3 length is 19 residues. The V segment lost 5 bases and the J segment 3 bases; nucleotides outside the gene matches: 20. In germline, CDR1 is DFQATT, CDR2 SNEGSKA (reference sequence). The CDR3 bases are TGCAGTGCTTTCCCATCCCCTGGACTAGCGGGATACGGGTTCTACGAGCAGTACTTC. Encoded protein: CSAFPSPGLAGYGFYEQYF.

This rearrangement joins TRBV9 to TRBJ1-1, with unresolved D. V gave up 2 bases and J gave up 2 bases, with 13 bases separating them. Germline V lookup: CDR1 SGDLS, CDR2 YYNGEE. This CDR3 has 15 residues. The CDR3 sequence is CASSVDLHPNTEAFF. The CDR3 DNA sequence: TGTGCCAGCAGCGTGGACCTACACCCAAACACTGAAGCTTTCTTT.